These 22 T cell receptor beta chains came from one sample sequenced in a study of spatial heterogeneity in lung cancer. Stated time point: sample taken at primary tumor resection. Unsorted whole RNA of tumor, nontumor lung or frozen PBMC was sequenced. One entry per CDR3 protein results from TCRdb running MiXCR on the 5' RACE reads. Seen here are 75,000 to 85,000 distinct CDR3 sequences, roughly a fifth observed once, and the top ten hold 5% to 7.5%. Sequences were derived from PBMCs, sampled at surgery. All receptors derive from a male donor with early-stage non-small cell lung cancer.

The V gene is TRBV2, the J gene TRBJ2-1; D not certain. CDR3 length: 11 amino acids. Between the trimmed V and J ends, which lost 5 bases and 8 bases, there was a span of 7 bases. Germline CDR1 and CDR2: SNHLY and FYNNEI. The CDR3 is CASSPYDEQFF. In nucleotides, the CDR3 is TGTGCCAGCAGTCCATACGATGAGCAGTTCTTC.

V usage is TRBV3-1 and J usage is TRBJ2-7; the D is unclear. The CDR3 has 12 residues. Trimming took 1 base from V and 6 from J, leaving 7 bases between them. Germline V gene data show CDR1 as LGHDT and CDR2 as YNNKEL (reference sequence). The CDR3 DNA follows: TGTGCCAGCAGCCAAGGACCCCTCGAGCAGTACTTC. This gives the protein CASSQGPLEQYF.

The CDR3 protein is CASSLGTKVTDTQYF. The CDR3 DNA reads as TGCGCCAGCAGCTTGGGGACTAAGGTCACAGATACGCAGTATTTT. The chain is built from TRBV5-1 and TRBJ2-3; tentatively, D is TRBD2 (6 bases). The CDR3 sequence is 15 residues long. Germline CDR1 and CDR2: SGHRS and YFSETQ. Trimming removed 0 bases at V and 2 bases at J, with 10 bases between.

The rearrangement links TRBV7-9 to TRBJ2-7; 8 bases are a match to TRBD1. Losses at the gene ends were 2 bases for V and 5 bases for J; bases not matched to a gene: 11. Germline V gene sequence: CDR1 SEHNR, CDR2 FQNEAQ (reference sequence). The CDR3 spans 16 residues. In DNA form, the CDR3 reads TGTGCCAGCAGCTTAAGAGCGCAGGGGGCGCTGAACGAGCAGTACTTC. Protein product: CASSLRAQGALNEQYF.

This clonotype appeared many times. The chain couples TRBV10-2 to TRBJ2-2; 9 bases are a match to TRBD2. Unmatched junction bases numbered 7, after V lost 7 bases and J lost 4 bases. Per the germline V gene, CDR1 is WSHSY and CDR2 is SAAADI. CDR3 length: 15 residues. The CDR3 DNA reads TGCGCCAGCACCATAGCGGGGGCCCGCACCGGGGAGCTGTTTTTT. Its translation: CASTIAGARTGELFF.

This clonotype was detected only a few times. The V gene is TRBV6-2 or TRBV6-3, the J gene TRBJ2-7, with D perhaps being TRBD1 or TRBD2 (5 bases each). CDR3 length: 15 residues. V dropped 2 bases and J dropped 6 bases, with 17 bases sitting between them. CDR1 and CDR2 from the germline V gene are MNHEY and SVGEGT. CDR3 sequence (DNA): TGTGCCAGCAGTTACGGGACCCCGAGAATTGGCGAGCAGTACTTC. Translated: CASSYGTPRIGEQYF.

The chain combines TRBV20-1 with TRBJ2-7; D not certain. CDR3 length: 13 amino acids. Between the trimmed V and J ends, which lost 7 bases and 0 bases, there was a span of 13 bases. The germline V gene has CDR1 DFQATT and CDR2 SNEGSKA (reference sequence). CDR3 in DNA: TGCAGTGTCCCCGGAAGACCCTCCTACGAGCAGTACTTC. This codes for CSVPGRPSYEQYF.

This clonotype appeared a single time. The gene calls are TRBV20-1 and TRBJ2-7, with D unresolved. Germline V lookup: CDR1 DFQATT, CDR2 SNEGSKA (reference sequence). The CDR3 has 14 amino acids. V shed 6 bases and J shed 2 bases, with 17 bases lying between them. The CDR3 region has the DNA TGCAGTGCCTCGGACGCAGCGCTCCCCTACGAGCAGTACTTC. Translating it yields CSASDAALPYEQYF.

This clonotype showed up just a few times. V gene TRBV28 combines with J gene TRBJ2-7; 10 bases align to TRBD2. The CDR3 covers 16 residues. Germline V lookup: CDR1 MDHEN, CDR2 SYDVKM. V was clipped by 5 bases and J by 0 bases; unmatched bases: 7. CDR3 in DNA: TGTGCCAGCAGTGACTTTAGCGGGAGGAGCTCCTACGAGCAGTACTTC. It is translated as CASSDFSGRSSYEQYF.

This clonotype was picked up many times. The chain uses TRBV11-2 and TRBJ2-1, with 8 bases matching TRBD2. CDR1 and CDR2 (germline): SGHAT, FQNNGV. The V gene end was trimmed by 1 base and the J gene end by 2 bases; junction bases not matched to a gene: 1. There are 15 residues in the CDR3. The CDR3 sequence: CASSLASGPYNEQFF. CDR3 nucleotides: TGTGCCAGCAGCTTAGCTAGCGGGCCCTACAATGAGCAGTTCTTC. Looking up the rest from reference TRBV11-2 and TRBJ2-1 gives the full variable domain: EAGVAQSPRYKIIEKRQSVAFWCNPISGHATLYWYQQILGQGPKLLIQFQNNGVVDDSQLPKDRFSAERLKGVDSTLKIQPAKLEDSAVYLCASSLASGPYNEQFFGPGTRLTVL.

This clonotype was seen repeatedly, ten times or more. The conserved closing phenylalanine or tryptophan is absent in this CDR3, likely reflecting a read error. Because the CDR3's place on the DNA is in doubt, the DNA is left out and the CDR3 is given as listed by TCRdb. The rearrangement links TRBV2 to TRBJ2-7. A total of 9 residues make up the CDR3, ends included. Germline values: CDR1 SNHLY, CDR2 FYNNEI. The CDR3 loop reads CASGMDSNL.

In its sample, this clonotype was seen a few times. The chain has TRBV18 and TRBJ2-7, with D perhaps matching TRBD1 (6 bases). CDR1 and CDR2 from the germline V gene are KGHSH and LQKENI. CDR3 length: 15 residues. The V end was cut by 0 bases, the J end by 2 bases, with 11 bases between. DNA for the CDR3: TGTGCCAGCTCACCACCGGACAGTCCGACCTACGAGCAGTACTTC. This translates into CASSPPDSPTYEQYF. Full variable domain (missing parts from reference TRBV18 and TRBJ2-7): NAGVMQNPRHLVRRRGQEARLRCSPMKGHSHVYWYRQLPEEGLKFMVYLQKENIIDESGMPKERFSAEFPKEGPSILRIQQVVRGDSAAYFCASSPPDSPTYEQYFGPGTRLTVT.

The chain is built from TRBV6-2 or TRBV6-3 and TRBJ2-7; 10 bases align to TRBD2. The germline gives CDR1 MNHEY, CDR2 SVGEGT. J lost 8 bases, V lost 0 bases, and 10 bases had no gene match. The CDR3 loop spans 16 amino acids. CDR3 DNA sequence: TGTGCCAGCAGTTACTCGTCTAGCGGGGGTACCATCAAGCAGTACTTC. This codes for CASSYSSSGGTIKQYF.

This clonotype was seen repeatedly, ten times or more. The CDR3 DNA is TGCAGCGTTGAACGGAGCGGGGTCTCCTACAATGAGCAGTTCTTC. Translated: CSVERSGVSYNEQFF. This chain joins TRBV29-1 and TRBJ2-1; 7 bases align to TRBD2. Germline V gene data show CDR1 as SQVTM and CDR2 as ANQGSEA. V shed 2 bases and J 0 bases; nucleotides not matched to a gene: 4. The CDR3 sequence is 15 residues long.

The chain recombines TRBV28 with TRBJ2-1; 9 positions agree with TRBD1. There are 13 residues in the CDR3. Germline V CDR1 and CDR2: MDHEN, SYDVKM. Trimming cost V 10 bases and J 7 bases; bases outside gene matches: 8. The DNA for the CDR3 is TGTGCCATCCGGGGGACAGGGCGGAATGAGCAGTTCTTC. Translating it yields CAIRGTGRNEQFF.

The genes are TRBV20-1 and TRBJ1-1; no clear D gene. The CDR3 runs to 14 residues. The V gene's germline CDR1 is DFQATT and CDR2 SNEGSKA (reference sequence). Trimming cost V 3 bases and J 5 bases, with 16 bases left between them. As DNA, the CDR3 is TGCAGTGCTAGTCCCGGAGGCGCGGGTACTGAAGCTTTCTTT. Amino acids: CSASPGGAGTEAFF.

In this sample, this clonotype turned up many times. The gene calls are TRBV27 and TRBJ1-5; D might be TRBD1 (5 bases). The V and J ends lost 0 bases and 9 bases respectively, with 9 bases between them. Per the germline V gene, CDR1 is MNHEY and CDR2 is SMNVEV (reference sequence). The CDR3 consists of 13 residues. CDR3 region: CASSLSIGGPQHF. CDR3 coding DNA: TGTGCCAGCAGTTTATCGATCGGGGGGCCCCAGCATTTT.

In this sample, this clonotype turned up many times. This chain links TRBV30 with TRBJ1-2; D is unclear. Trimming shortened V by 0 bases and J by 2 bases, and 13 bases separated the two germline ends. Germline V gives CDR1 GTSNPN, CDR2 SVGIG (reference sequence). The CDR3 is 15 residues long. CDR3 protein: CAWSVSRQMNYGYTF. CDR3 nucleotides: TGTGCCTGGAGTGTATCGCGGCAGATGAACTATGGCTACACCTTC.

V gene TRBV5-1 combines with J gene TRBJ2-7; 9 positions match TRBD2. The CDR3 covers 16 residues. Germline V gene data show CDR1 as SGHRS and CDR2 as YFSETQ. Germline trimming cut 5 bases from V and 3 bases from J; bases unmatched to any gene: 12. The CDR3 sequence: CASRKASGDGSYEQYF. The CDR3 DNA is TGCGCCAGCAGGAAAGCTAGCGGGGATGGGAGCTACGAGCAGTACTTC.

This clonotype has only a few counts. The DNA for the CDR3 is TGTGCCAGCAGGAACGGGGAAATCCAAGAGACCCAGTACTTC. Its protein product is CASRNGEIQETQYF. The chain combines TRBV7-2 with TRBJ2-5; D possibly corresponds to TRBD2 (5 bases). CDR1 SGHTA and CDR2 FQGNSA come from the germline V gene. This CDR3 has 14 residues. V was trimmed by 6 bases and J by 1 base, leaving 12 bases between them.

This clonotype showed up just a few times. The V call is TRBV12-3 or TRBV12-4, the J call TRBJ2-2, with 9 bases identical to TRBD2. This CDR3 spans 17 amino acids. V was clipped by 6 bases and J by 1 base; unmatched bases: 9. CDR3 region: CASSFNSGSWNTGELFF. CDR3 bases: TGTGCCAGCAGCTTCAATAGCGGGAGCTGGAACACCGGGGAGCTGTTTTTT.

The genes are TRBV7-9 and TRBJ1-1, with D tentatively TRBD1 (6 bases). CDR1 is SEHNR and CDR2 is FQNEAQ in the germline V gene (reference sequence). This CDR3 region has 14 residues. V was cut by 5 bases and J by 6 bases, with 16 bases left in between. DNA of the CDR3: TGTGCCAGCAGCCACAGGGACGTGTTCGCTGAAGCTTTCTTT. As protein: CASSHRDVFAEAFF. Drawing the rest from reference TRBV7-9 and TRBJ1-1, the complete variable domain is DTGVSQNPRHKITKRGQNVTFRCDPISEHNRLYWYRQTLGQGPEFLTYFQNEAQLEKSRLLSDRFSAERPKGSFSTLEIQRTEQGDSAMYLCASSHRDVFAEAFFGQGTRLTVV.